Each of the 28 T cell receptor beta chains below was sequenced from the same sample in a study of cytomegalovirus exposure and HLA in healthy donors. Vbeta (60) and Jbeta (13) primers were used in the PCR. Generated by immunoSEQ multiplex PCR, the TCRdb table keeps only in-frame clones and is missing some. The sample has about 240,000 clones; around four fifths are singletons. The sequencing input was PBMCs. These receptors all come from a boy younger than 18 in good health and CMV-seronegative.

CDR3 DNA sequence: TGTGCTAGTGGTTCCCATCAATTTAGCCCAAAAGGGGGTGTTGGGTATGGCTACACCTTC. The encoded protein is CASGSHQFSPKGGVGYGYTF. The chain uses TRBV12-5 and TRBJ1-2; D is perhaps TRBD1 (6 bases). Germline CDR1 LGHNT, CDR2 FRNRAP. The CDR3 is 20 amino acids. The V end lost 4 bases, the J end lost 5 bases, and 32 bases lay between the germline ends.

This chain links TRBV11-3 with TRBJ2-2, with no clear D. The CDR3 consists of 16 residues. Germline loops: CDR1 SGHNT, CDR2 YENEEA. Trimming removed 1 base at V and 2 bases at J, with 11 bases between. Written as DNA, the CDR3 is TGTGCCAGCAGCTTAGTGTCAGGCGTAAACACCGGGGAGCTGTTTTTT. Amino acids: CASSLVSGVNTGELFF.

The V and J genes are TRBV18 and TRBJ1-1; no definite D call. Deletions cut 2 bases from V and 0 bases from J, with 10 bases between. The CDR3 sequence is 15 residues long. From germline, CDR1 is KGHSH and CDR2 LQKENI. Here the CDR3 DNA reads TGTGCCAGCTCACCAGTTTCAGATCTGAACACTGAAGCTTTCTTT. Translation gives CASSPVSDLNTEAFF.

This clone has only a few counts. The chain recombines TRBV19 with TRBJ1-2, with D possibly matching TRBD1 (6 bases). This CDR3 is 14 amino acids long. CDR1 and CDR2 from the germline V gene are LNHDA and SQIVND (reference sequence). V was trimmed by 4 bases and J by 5 bases, leaving 14 bases between them. The CDR3 DNA reads as TGTGCCAGTAGTACCCGCCAGGGGAGTTATGGCTACACCTTC. It codes for CASSTRQGSYGYTF.

The rearrangement links TRBV7-8 to TRBJ2-7, with D tentatively TRBD2 (6 bases). The V and J ends lost 1 base and 4 bases respectively, with 17 bases between them. The length of the CDR3 is 16 residues. CDR1 SGHVS and CDR2 FQNEAQ come from the germline V gene. The CDR3 DNA follows: TGTGCCAGCAGCTTAGTCGGGCAGGGAGGTCTTTACGAGCAGTACTTC. This gives the protein CASSLVGQGGLYEQYF.

This chain connects TRBV29-1 to TRBJ2-3; D unclear. The germline V gene has CDR1 SQVTM and CDR2 ANQGSEA. The germline V and J ends were trimmed by 4 bases and 5 bases, with 4 bases remaining between them. The CDR3 has 10 amino acids. The CDR3 region is CSVVLDTQYF. The CDR3 DNA reads TGCAGCGTTGTATTAGATACGCAGTATTTT.

Here the CDR3 reads CASSLRRGTEAFF. As DNA, the CDR3 is TGTGCCAGCAGCTTGCGCAGGGGAACTGAAGCTTTCTTT. This chain connects TRBV5-8 to TRBJ1-1, with D perhaps matching TRBD1 (6 bases). V lost 1 base, J lost 5 bases, and 9 bases lay in between. The CDR3 loop spans 13 amino acids. From germline, CDR1 is SGHTS and CDR2 YDEGEE.

This clone was seen a few times. The chain combines TRBV5-4 with TRBJ1-2; D is unclear. The CDR3 length is 15 residues. Germline V gene sequence: CDR1 SGHNT, CDR2 YYREEE (reference sequence). Trimming shortened V by 0 bases and J by 5 bases, and 14 bases separated the two germline ends. The CDR3 is CASSLEVPPGYGYTF. The CDR3 DNA reads as TGTGCCAGCAGCTTGGAGGTGCCCCCGGGATATGGCTACACCTTC.

The CDR3 region is CASSLGGRMLAYEQYF. The CDR3 DNA is TGTGCCAGCAGCTTAGGGGGGCGGATGTTAGCCTACGAGCAGTACTTC. The chain links TRBV7-2 to TRBJ2-7; tentatively, D is TRBD1 (6 bases). This CDR3 has 16 amino acids. V lost 1 base and J lost 2, with 15 bases in between. Germline CDR1 is SGHTA and CDR2 is FQGNSA. Full variable domain (remainder filled in from reference TRBV7-2 and TRBJ2-7): GAGVSQSPSNKVTEKGKDVELRCDPISGHTALYWYRQSLGQGLEFLIYFQGNSAPDKSGLPSDRFSAERTGGSVSTLTIQRTQQEDSAVYLCASSLGGRMLAYEQYFGPGTRLTVT.

The rearrangement uses TRBV19 and TRBJ1-5; TRBD1 agrees at 7 bases. Germline V gene data show CDR1 as LNHDA and CDR2 as SQIVND (reference sequence). There are 15 residues in the CDR3. With V trimmed by 10 bases and J by 1 base, 10 bases remained unmatched. CDR3 loop: CATKGAPLSNQPQHF. DNA for the CDR3: TGTGCCACCAAGGGGGCCCCTCTAAGCAATCAGCCCCAGCATTTT.

The J gene is TRBJ2-3, the V gene TRBV6-1; D is unclear. The length of the CDR3 is 13 residues. Deletions cut 2 bases from V and 6 bases from J, with 9 bases between. Germline V gene data show CDR1 as MNHNS and CDR2 as SASEGT. The CDR3 region has the DNA TGTGCCAGCAGTGAATTCAGTTTTGATACGCAGTATTTT. It yields the protein CASSEFSFDTQYF.

J is TRBJ2-2 and V is TRBV11-2, with no clear D. Deletions cut 5 bases from V and 3 bases from J, with 10 bases between. This CDR3 is 14 amino acids long. From germline, CDR1 is SGHAT and CDR2 FQNNGV. CDR3: CASSASADTGELFF. DNA of the CDR3: TGTGCCAGCAGCGCCTCCGCGGACACCGGGGAGCTGTTTTTT.

The V and J genes are TRBV30 and TRBJ2-3, with 7 bases identical to TRBD2. In germline, CDR1 is GTSNPN, CDR2 SVGIG (reference sequence). The CDR3 loop spans 16 amino acids. V gave up 3 bases and J gave up 1 base; unmatched junction bases: 10. CDR3 sequence reads: CAWREGGSVRTDTQYF. The CDR3, as DNA: TGTGCCTGGAGAGAGGGAGGGAGTGTACGCACAGATACGCAGTATTTT.

The chain recombines TRBV4-1 with TRBJ2-1; TRBD2 matches at 12 bases. The CDR3 is 18 residues long. The V gene end was trimmed by 8 bases and the J gene end by 2 bases; junction bases not matched to a gene: 13. Germline V gives CDR1 MGHRA, CDR2 YSYEKL. The CDR3 DNA reads as TGCGCCAGCGGGAGGCGACTAGCGGGAGCCCCGACCTACAATGAGCAGTTCTTC. Amino acid sequence: CASGRRLAGAPTYNEQFF.

This clone was observed a handful of times. The CDR3 DNA follows: TGTGCCAGCAGGGCCCAGGGGTTGTGGGGCAATCAGCCCCAGCATTTT. Protein sequence: CASRAQGLWGNQPQHF. The chain is built from TRBV27 and TRBJ1-5; perhaps TRBD1 as D (6 bases). Germline assignment: CDR1 MNHEY and CDR2 SMNVEV (reference sequence). The CDR3 is 16 amino acids. The V end lost 6 bases, the J end lost 2 bases, and 17 bases lay between the germline ends.

A word on this clone: The identical CDR3 is also encoded by other nucleotide sequences in the sample. The chain combines TRBV9 with TRBJ2-1; the match to TRBD1 covers 8 bases. This CDR3 has 15 amino acids. The junction had 0 bases not matched to a gene; V was cut back by 0 bases and J by 1 base. CDR1 is SGDLS, CDR2 YYNGEE, per germline. CDR3 loop: CASSVGTGSYNEQFF. CDR3 coding DNA: TGTGCCAGCAGCGTAGGGACAGGGTCCTACAATGAGCAGTTCTTC.

The chain carries TRBV5-1 and TRBJ2-3; 9 bases are shared with TRBD1. CDR3 length equals 14 residues. The germline V gene has CDR1 SGHRS and CDR2 YFSETQ. V lost 4 bases and J lost 4; bases outside the gene matches: 4. CDR3 sequence: CASSSTGGSDTQYF. The CDR3 coding sequence is TGCGCCAGCAGCAGTACAGGGGGCTCAGATACGCAGTATTTT.

The chain employs TRBV10-1 and TRBJ2-1, with 10 bases identical to TRBD2. Germline V gives CDR1 WNHNN, CDR2 SYGVQD (reference sequence). After removal of 3 bases from V and 7 bases from J, the junction contained 6 bases not matched to a gene. The CDR3 length is 15 residues. CDR3 DNA: TGCGCCAGCAGTGACTGGACTAGCGGTCCGAATGAGCAGTTCTTC. Its protein product is CASSDWTSGPNEQFF.

This chain connects TRBV29-1 to TRBJ1-1; D unresolved. V shed 6 bases and J shed 5 bases, with 13 bases lying between them. The germline V gene encodes CDR1 SQVTM and CDR2 ANQGSEA. The CDR3 runs to 12 residues. The CDR3 loop reads CSVHRTGTEAFF. The DNA for the CDR3 is TGCAGCGTCCATAGAACGGGTACTGAAGCTTTCTTT.

The CDR3 region has the DNA TGTGCCAGCAGCCCTGTAGGAGGGAGCTATGGCTACACCTTC. Encoded protein: CASSPVGGSYGYTF. This chain links TRBV6-6 with TRBJ1-2; the D is unclear. The germline V gene has CDR1 MNHNY and CDR2 SVGAGI (reference sequence). This CDR3 is built from 14 residues. The V and J ends lost 6 bases and 4 bases respectively, with 15 bases between them.

The chain joins TRBV9 to TRBJ2-3; D is unclear. V lost 3 bases, J lost 6 bases, and 8 bases lay in between. The V gene's germline CDR1 is SGDLS and CDR2 YYNGEE. The CDR3 contains 12 residues. The CDR3 spells CASSAGIDTQYF. The CDR3 DNA reads as TGTGCCAGCAGCGCGGGTATCGATACGCAGTATTTT.

The V and J genes are TRBV10-3 and TRBJ1-1, with TRBD1 as a possible D gene (6 bases). Deletions cut 4 bases from V and 7 bases from J, with 22 bases between. The CDR3 totals 16 residues. The germline V gene encodes CDR1 ENHRY and CDR2 SYGVKD. The CDR3 region has the DNA TGTGCCATCAGTGGAGGATTCCAGGGGAGTTTAGTTGAAGCTTTCTTT. Residues: CAISGGFQGSLVEAFF.

In this sample, this clone turned up once. The rearrangement links TRBV12-2 to TRBJ1-2. TRBV12-2 is deemed a pseudogene. This CDR3 has 15 residues. The CDR3 region has the DNA TGTGCAAGTCGCACGCGGGACGGGGCTAACTATGGCTACACCTTC. Protein sequence: CASRTRDGANYGYTF.

This sequence joins TRBV7-9 and TRBJ2-3, with D tentatively TRBD1 (5 bases). Between the trimmed V and J ends, which lost 4 bases and 2 bases, there was a span of 16 bases. Germline values: CDR1 SEHNR, CDR2 FQNEAQ (reference sequence). The length of the CDR3 is 16 residues. Here the CDR3 DNA reads TGTGCCAGCAGCTACTTACTCGACAGCTTCACAGATACGCAGTATTTT. This gives the protein CASSYLLDSFTDTQYF.

This clone has just one count. The chain joins TRBV19 to TRBJ1-1, with a possible D match to TRBD1 (5 bases). The germline V gene encodes CDR1 LNHDA and CDR2 SQIVND (reference sequence). The CDR3 is 13 residues long. V lost 3 bases and J lost 4, with 9 bases in between. The CDR3 reads CASSMVGGTEAFF. DNA of the CDR3: TGTGCCAGTAGTATGGTCGGGGGCACTGAAGCTTTCTTT.

In its sample, this clone was seen a few times. V is TRBV6-5 and J is TRBJ1-1; D gene unclear. The CDR3 consists of 13 residues. Germline V gene sequence: CDR1 MNHEY, CDR2 SVGAGI. The V end lost 6 bases, the J end lost 4 bases, and 12 bases lay between the germline ends. CDR3 loop: CASSRQGGTEAFF. CDR3 in DNA: TGTGCCAGCAGCCGGCAAGGCGGCACTGAAGCTTTCTTT.

The chain couples TRBV27 to TRBJ2-2; a possible D gene is TRBD1 (6 bases). Germline values: CDR1 MNHEY, CDR2 SMNVEV (reference sequence). The CDR3 loop spans 16 amino acids. The ends were cut back, 3 bases at V and 4 bases at J, with 15 bases in the middle. The CDR3 spells CASSFRGGIFTGELFF. The DNA for the CDR3 is TGTGCCAGCAGTTTTAGAGGGGGAATCTTCACCGGGGAGCTGTTTTTT.

The chain employs TRBV29-1 and TRBJ1-1, with 10 bases aligning to TRBD1. The CDR3 is 13 amino acids. J lost 11 bases, V lost 6 bases, and 12 bases had no gene match. Germline lookup yields CDR1 SQVTM and CDR2 ANQGSEA. The CDR3 sequence: CSVMTGGALAAFF. CDR3 DNA: TGCAGCGTGATGACAGGGGGCGCATTGGCGGCTTTCTTT.